This TCR beta chain was identified in a study of T cell repertoires in cytomegalovirus infection. Across the study: Matching HLA type, along with CMV infection, was indicated by public TCR beta signatures.

Study-wide results and limits: People with CMV and the relevant HLA were identified by cumulative public TCR beta family frequency. There were HLA-C-restricted CMV-specific TCR beta clonotypes dominating the ex vivo response.

In regard to this clonotype: Its antigen is currently unknown. One end of the junction varies from germline; a read error may be responsible.

CDR1 and CDR2 (germline): SGHTA, FQGNSA. The CDR3 covers 17 residues. TCRdb re-called the reads through MiXCR, storing one row per CDR3 protein. The data contain approximately 180,000 distinct CDR3 sequences, about 18% of them singletons. V is TRBV7-2 and J is TRBJ1-1, with D unresolved. This TCR was recovered from a human donor in good health (CMV status not recorded). Some clones in this sample may be carry-over from other donors' samples. Sequenced material: CD8+ T cells from PBMCs. The DNA for the CDR3 is TGTGCCAGCAGCTTAGCAGTAGGGCAGCGTATGAAAACTGAAGCTTTCTTT. Residues: CASSLAVGQRMKTEAFF. The full variable domain, rest sourced from reference TRBV7-2 and TRBJ1-1, is GAGVSQSPSNKVTEKGKDVELRCDPISGHTALYWYRQSLGQGLEFLIYFQGNSAPDKSGLPSDRFSAERTGGSVSTLTIQRTQQEDSAVYLCASSLAVGQRMKTEAFFGQGTRLTVV.